This TCR beta chain appears in the sequencing data of a study of OX40 agonist ivuxolimab in advanced cancers. Method: immunoSEQ multiplex PCR; TCRdb's copy keeps in-frame clones and lacks some. The sample has about 82,000 clones; roughly 85% are singletons. V gave up 0 bases and J gave up 1 base, with 8 bases separating them. The CDR3 has 15 residues. Germline CDR1 ENHRY, CDR2 SYGVKD. The input for sequencing was CD4+ or CD8+ T cells sorted from blood, taken in a trial of the OX40 agonist ivuxolimab. The receptor was derived from an adult with an advanced solid tumor such as melanoma, head and neck, liver or kidney cancer. The rearrangement joins TRBV10-3 to TRBJ2-3, with D possibly matching TRBD2 (5 bases). The CDR3 loop is CAISESFGGTDTQYF. The CDR3 DNA follows: TGTGCCATCAGTGAGTCTTTCGGGGGCACAGATACGCAGTATTTT.